These 17 T cell receptor beta chains share one sample of origin, sequenced in a study of OX40 agonist ivuxolimab in advanced cancers. Clones were sequenced by immunoSEQ multiplex PCR, and TCRdb holds only the in-frame ones, with some missing. The sample lists 90,000 or so clones, 80% to 90% occurring once. The sequences come from CD4+ or CD8+ T cells sorted from blood, collected in a trial of the OX40 agonist ivuxolimab. The receptors shown here come from an adult with an advanced solid tumor such as melanoma, head and neck, liver or kidney cancer.

The rearrangement joins TRBV4-1 to TRBJ2-3; D unresolved. The CDR3 contains 13 residues. V shed 0 bases and J shed 9 bases, with 10 bases lying between them. Germline-derived CDR1 and CDR2 are MGHRA and YSYEKL. The CDR3 protein is CASSQEGVGTQYF. The DNA for the CDR3 is TGCGCCAGCAGCCAAGAAGGCGTGGGCACGCAGTATTTT.

The chain joins TRBV7-8 to TRBJ1-5; possible D gene TRBD1, 5 bases. Trimming stripped 1 base from V and 2 bases from J, with 12 bases between. Germline assignment: CDR1 SGHVS and CDR2 FQNEAQ. The CDR3 spans 16 residues. CDR3 sequence (DNA): TGTGCCAGCAGCTTAGGGGGCGGGAGTGGCAATCAGCCCCAGCATTTT. As protein: CASSLGGGSGNQPQHF.

The J gene is TRBJ2-2, the V gene TRBV6-1, with TRBD1 matching over 9 bases. This CDR3 is built from 15 residues. The V gene's germline CDR1 is MNHNS and CDR2 SASEGT. V lost 3 bases to trimming and J lost 6 bases; unmatched junction nucleotides: 5. CDR3 loop: CASSDPGQGAGELFF. Written as DNA, the CDR3 is TGTGCCAGCAGTGACCCGGGACAGGGCGCCGGGGAGCTGTTTTTT.

This clone was detected a few times. The chain has TRBV30 and TRBJ1-1; the D gene is possibly TRBD1 (5 bases). Trimming took 4 bases from V and 7 from J, leaving 13 bases between them. Germline loops: CDR1 GTSNPN, CDR2 SVGIG (reference sequence). This CDR3 region has 12 residues. The CDR3 DNA follows: TGTGCCTGGAAGGTGACAGTTCTTGAAGCTTTCTTT. This codes for CAWKVTVLEAFF.

The chain has TRBV13 and TRBJ2-1; D assignment may be TRBD1 or TRBD2 (7 bases each). The CDR3 sequence is 14 residues long. Trimming stripped 0 bases from V and 8 bases from J, with 11 bases between. Germline assignment: CDR1 PRHDT and CDR2 FYEKMQ (reference sequence). CDR3 nucleotide sequence: TGTGCCAGCAGCTTAGGCAGGGGGGGACATGAGCAGTTCTTC. This translates into CASSLGRGGHEQFF.

The chain recombines TRBV4-1 with TRBJ2-2, with D possibly matching TRBD1 (7 bases). Looked up from germline, CDR1 is MGHRA and CDR2 is YSYEKL. Trimming cost V 0 bases and J 6 bases, with 11 bases left between them. The CDR3 extends over 15 amino acids. The CDR3 protein is CASSQETGTPGELFF. CDR3 DNA sequence: TGCGCCAGCAGCCAAGAGACAGGGACTCCCGGGGAGCTGTTTTTT.

The chain links TRBV15 to TRBJ2-2, with TRBD2 matching 14 bases. The V gene end was trimmed by 5 bases and the J gene end by 8 bases; junction bases not matched to a gene: 1. CDR3 length: 14 amino acids. Per germline, CDR1 LNHNV and CDR2 YYDKDF (reference sequence). The CDR3 loop reads CATSWTSGRGELFF. CDR3 nucleotide sequence: TGTGCCACCAGCTGGACTAGCGGGAGGGGGGAGCTGTTTTTT.

The chain couples TRBV29-1 to TRBJ2-6, with a weak D call TRBD2 (6 bases). The germline V gene encodes CDR1 SQVTM and CDR2 ANQGSEA. This CDR3 has 14 residues. V was shortened by 5 bases and J by 0 bases, with 8 bases between the two germline ends. As DNA, the CDR3 is TGCAGCGTTTCCGGGAGCTCTGGGGCCAACGTCCTGACTTTC. Protein product: CSVSGSSGANVLTF.

The chain carries TRBV6-5 and TRBJ2-7; TRBD2 is a possible D gene (5 bases). The CDR3 consists of 13 residues. Trimming took 2 bases from V and 3 from J, leaving 8 bases between them. Germline assignment: CDR1 MNHEY and CDR2 SVGAGI. CDR3 bases: TGTGCCAGCAGTTACGGGCGGGTCTACGAGCAGTACTTC. Protein: CASSYGRVYEQYF.

V and J are TRBV30 and TRBJ1-2; TRBD1 aligns across 7 bases. V lost 2 bases and J lost 4; bases outside the gene matches: 13. Germline assignment: CDR1 GTSNPN and CDR2 SVGIG (reference sequence). This CDR3 region has 16 residues. The CDR3 protein is CAWSTPGQSMGYGYTF. In nucleotides, the CDR3 is TGTGCCTGGAGTACCCCGGGACAGTCAATGGGCTATGGCTACACCTTC.

The V gene is TRBV27, the J gene TRBJ2-7; D gene ambiguous. This CDR3 has 15 residues. Germline V gene lookup returns CDR1 MNHEY and CDR2 SMNVEV (reference sequence). Trimming pared 2 bases from V and 0 bases from J, leaving 11 bases between. The CDR3 region is CASSLQVSSSYEQYF. The CDR3 DNA reads TGTGCCAGCAGTTTACAGGTGTCCAGCTCCTACGAGCAGTACTTC.

This sequence joins TRBV6-1 and TRBJ1-5; D gene uncertain. V was pared by 4 bases and J by 0 bases, with 10 bases between. Germline CDR1 MNHNS, CDR2 SASEGT. The CDR3 sequence is 15 residues long. CDR3 sequence (DNA): TGTGCCAGCAGTGTGACGGCCTATAGCAATCAGCCCCAGCATTTT. Protein: CASSVTAYSNQPQHF.

The gene calls are TRBV6-5 and TRBJ2-7, with 9 bases that match TRBD1. The V segment lost 6 bases and the J segment 2 bases; nucleotides outside the gene matches: 8. The CDR3 covers 15 residues. Germline V gene lookup returns CDR1 MNHEY and CDR2 SVGAGI. The CDR3: CASRNSGQGPYEQYF. CDR3 nucleotide sequence: TGTGCCAGCAGGAATTCGGGACAGGGACCCTACGAGCAGTACTTC.

The count of this clone is one. The CDR3 sequence: CSVEPQGTGELFF. DNA of the CDR3: TGCAGCGTTGAGCCGCAGGGTACCGGGGAGCTGTTTTTT. The chain carries TRBV29-1 and TRBJ2-2, with D maybe TRBD1 (5 bases). Germline V CDR1 and CDR2: SQVTM, ANQGSEA. V was shortened by 3 bases and J by 5 bases, with 10 bases between the two germline ends. This CDR3 is 13 amino acids long.

This chain joins TRBV9 and TRBJ2-7; a weak D match, TRBD1 (6 bases). Germline loops: CDR1 SGDLS, CDR2 YYNGEE. This CDR3 has 14 residues. The V end lost 2 bases, the J end lost 0 bases, and 9 bases lay between the germline ends. CDR3 sequence reads: CASSVGDTSYEQYF. The CDR3 nucleotides are TGTGCCAGCAGCGTGGGGGACACCTCCTACGAGCAGTACTTC.

This clone was seen a single time. The V gene is TRBV6-6, the J gene TRBJ1-5; D call uncertain. Trimming took 0 bases from V and 4 from J, leaving 7 bases between them. Per the germline V gene, CDR1 is MNHNY and CDR2 is SVGAGI (reference sequence). This CDR3 has 14 residues. The CDR3 region has the DNA TGTGCCAGCAGTTACTCGGCCCCGAATCAGCCCCAGCATTTT. Its translation: CASSYSAPNQPQHF.

This chain connects TRBV9 to TRBJ2-1; tentative D call: TRBD1 (7 bases). Germline V gene lookup returns CDR1 SGDLS and CDR2 YYNGEE. The CDR3 loop spans 15 amino acids. The V end was cut by 3 bases, the J end by 5 bases, with 15 bases between. CDR3 sequence: CASSAQGGQNNEQFF. In nucleotides, the CDR3 is TGTGCCAGCAGCGCCCAGGGGGGACAGAACAATGAGCAGTTCTTC.